The 4 T cell receptor beta chains below all came from one sample that was sequenced in a study of blood T cell repertoires in COVID-19. The protocol was immunoSEQ multiplex PCR, while the TCRdb copy is restricted to in-frame clones and leaves out a portion. This sample has about 85,000 clones, with approximately 79% found just once. Sequenced input: peripheral blood. Source of these receptors: a man aged 70-80 years with acute or convalescent COVID-19.

This chain connects TRBV4-2 to TRBJ2-3; 11 nucleotides line up with TRBD2. The CDR3 contains 17 residues. In germline, CDR1 is LGHNA, CDR2 YNFKEQ. V was pared by 5 bases and J by 0 bases, with 7 bases of the junction left unmatched. In DNA form, the CDR3 reads TGTGCCAGCAGCTCCCAAACTAGCGGGGGAAGCACAGATACGCAGTATTTT. Protein product: CASSSQTSGGSTDTQYF.

This clone was seen a few times. The CDR3 sequence is CASSLEEGAQEKLFF. The CDR3, as DNA: TGTGCCAGCAGCTTAGAAGAGGGGGCTCAGGAAAAACTGTTTTTT. The chain carries TRBV7-6 and TRBJ1-4; TRBD1 matches 7 bases. Germline V lookup: CDR1 SGHVS, CDR2 FNYEAQ. With 1 base clipped from V and 8 bases from J, the junction kept 7 bases outside the gene matches. The CDR3 totals 15 residues. The variable domain in full, with the rest retrieved from reference TRBV7-6 and TRBJ1-4, is GAGVSQSPRYKVTKRGQDVALRCDPISGHVSLYWYRQALGQGPEFLTYFNYEAQQDKSGLPNDRFSAERPEGSISTLTIQRTEQRDSAMYRCASSLEEGAQEKLFFGSGTQLSVL.

A few counts support this clone. The chain employs TRBV3-1 (or the pseudogene TRBV3-2) and TRBJ2-7, with 7 bases fitting TRBD1. Germline V gene lookup returns CDR1 LGHDT and CDR2 YNNKEL (reference sequence). V shed 10 bases and J 2 bases; nucleotides not matched to a gene: 14. The CDR3 is 15 residues long. CDR3 nucleotides: TGTGCCACCCTTGTTCGGACAGGCTACGCCTACGAGCAGTACTTC. Protein sequence: CATLVRTGYAYEQYF.

This chain connects TRBV4-1 to TRBJ1-6; 8 nucleotides align to TRBD1. The CDR3 is 16 amino acids. The ends lost 3 bases at V and 4 bases at J; junction bases unmatched: 5. Germline assignment: CDR1 MGHRA and CDR2 YSYEKL. The CDR3 DNA reads as TGCGCCAGCAGCCAGAACACAGGGGGATATAATTCACCCCTCCACTTT. It encodes CASSQNTGGYNSPLHF.